The following is a TCR beta chain sequence with its context. Its cognate antigen has yet to be identified. For each CD8+ T cell subset, flow sorting was done in triplicate, and roughly 310,000 cells per subset went directly into RLT lysis buffer. Naive CD8+ T cells were defined stringently as CD45RO-CCR7+CD27+CD95- to exclude memory contaminants. Using standard density gradient centrifugation, peripheral blood mononuclear cells were isolated from buffy coats. A FACSAria III was used to flow-sort naive CD8+ T cells into CXCR3-negative and CXCR3-positive populations. Total RNA was extracted from sorted cells with an RNeasy Mini Kit. This sample is drawn from a study of CXCR3-negative and CXCR3-positive naive CD8 T cells (dated by TCRdb to about 2019). Looking at the study overall: In total, about 140 million TRB reads were obtained, or roughly 1.5 +/- 0.3 million reads per library. Diversity and physicochemical repertoire analyses were performed on around ten donors pooled from two independent experiments. The TRBV-TRBJ cluster analysis covered naive subsets from roughly five donors and memory cells from 3 donors.

Via the germline V gene, CDR1 is LGHNA and CDR2 YSLEER. Taken from cysteine to phenylalanine, the CDR3 has 16 residues. DNA was not recorded. The sequencer listed for this sample is NextSeq 550. The Human TCR Profiling Kit (MiLaboratory) was used to prepare UMI-labeled 5' RACE TRB cDNA libraries. The full amount of extracted RNA was used for cDNA synthesis, and the full amount of resulting cDNA was used for PCR amplification. Libraries were prepared in parallel with an identical number of PCR cycles. The authors' analysis ran thus. With a minimum of two reads required per UMI, MIGEC and MiXCR pulled out about 49,000 +/- 11,000 unique UMI-labeled TRB cDNA molecules from each library. On average, each library contained 40,000 +/- 10,000 functional in-frame TRB CDR3 nucleotide clonotypes without stop codons. After downsampling to 5000 UMI-labeled TRB molecules per sample, diversity metrics, including normalized Shannon-Wiener and Chao1, were computed in VDJtools. VDJtools computed clonotype-size-weighted physicochemical properties of the central five CDR3 residues: interaction energy, strength, volume and Kidera factor 4. TCRdb reprocessed the reads, so every CDR3 protein sequence counts as one entry and DNA is not shown. These V and J calls rely on TCRdb rather than the paper's analysis. The table for this sample records 120,000 to 150,000 distinct CDR3 sequences. The ten largest make up about 0.28% of the sample.

Study-wide findings and limitations: Surface CD5, linked to self-reactivity in mice, was comparable between naive subsets; TCR interaction strength was therefore also inferred from TRB CDR3 physicochemical properties. TRB CDR3s from CXCR3-positive naive cells showed higher hydrophobicity (lower Kidera factor 4), lower energy, and higher strength and volume indices than CXCR3-negative naive cells. Comparably high repertoire diversity was found in both naive subsets, whereas much lower repertoire diversity was found in memory CD8+ T cells. Naive CXCR3-negative and CXCR3-positive cells from the same donor showed similar TRBV-TRBJ usage, whereas memory cells showed distinct patterns. CXCR3 expression partially decreased after cryopreservation, so most assays used freshly isolated PBMCs.

The chain employs TRBV4-3 and TRBJ1-1; TCRdb's assignment of TRBD1 cannot be checked, as there is no DNA. The TCR originated in a human donor in good health. Some clones in this sample may be carry-over from other donors' samples. Sequenced input: naive CXCR3+ CD8+ T cells from blood. Explained via the paper, the cell subset or site label denotes: CD45RO-CCR7+CD27+CD95- naive CD8+ T cells expressing CXCR3 (TNR3+). The encoded CDR3 is CASSQDYDRAPTEAFF.